One and the same sample provided the 26 T cell receptor beta chains below, sequenced in a study of shared T cell receptors in the human thymus (dated by TCRdb to the early 2020s). The protocol used for the library was the immunoSEQ multiplex PCR assay. The table was pulled from immuneACCESS by TCRdb, which kept in-frame rearrangements only. Such tables lose some clones; where checked, under half of the loss comes from unresolved V genes, and the rest has no known cause. For this sample there are approximately 68,000 clones; 90% to 95% appear just once. The ten largest clones take up less than 0.04% of the sample. The sample comprised thymocytes. The origin of the receptors is a human donor.

This chain links TRBV6-5 with TRBJ1-2, with 7 bases fitting TRBD1. Germline trimming cut 0 bases from V and 4 bases from J; bases unmatched to any gene: 8. In germline, CDR1 is MNHEY, CDR2 SVGAGI. The CDR3 sequence is 16 residues long. The CDR3 loop is CASSYSEDRNLYGYTF. The CDR3 DNA reads as TGTGCCAGCAGTTACTCAGAGGACAGGAACCTCTATGGCTACACCTTC.

The CDR3 nucleotides read TGTGCCAGCACCGAGGGGGGTTTTAGCGGCTCCTACGAGCAGTACTTC. As protein: CASTEGGFSGSYEQYF. V usage is TRBV13 and J usage is TRBJ2-7; D might be TRBD1 or TRBD2, each matching 6 bases. Per germline, CDR1 PRHDT and CDR2 FYEKMQ (reference sequence). CDR3 length: 16 residues. V lost 7 bases, J lost 0 bases, and 19 bases lay in between.

The gene calls are TRBV18 and TRBJ2-7, with D maybe TRBD2 (6 bases). Germline CDR1 reads KGHSH; CDR2 reads LQKENI. Trimming left V 2 bases short and J 4 bases short, with 12 bases between. The CDR3 covers 14 residues. CDR3 DNA sequence: TGTGCCAGCTCACCAATCGGGGGTATATACGAGCAGTACTTC. It encodes CASSPIGGIYEQYF.

The rearrangement joins TRBV19 to TRBJ2-1, with D maybe TRBD1 (6 bases). Looked up from germline, CDR1 is LNHDA and CDR2 is SQIVND (reference sequence). The CDR3 consists of 16 residues. Trimming removed 4 bases at V and 1 base at J, with 14 bases between. In DNA form, the CDR3 reads TGTGCCAGTAGTAGATTGCACAGGGCATCCTACAATGAGCAGTTCTTC. Translating it yields CASSRLHRASYNEQFF. Variable domain in full (rest from reference TRBV19 and TRBJ2-1): DGGITQSPKYLFRKEGQNVTLSCEQNLNHDAMYWYRQDPGQGLRLIYYSQIVNDFQKGDIAEGYSVSREKKESFPLTVTSAQKNPTAFYLCASSRLHRASYNEQFFGPGTRLTVL.

The chain couples TRBV6-1 to TRBJ2-7, with a tentative D call TRBD1 (6 bases). The ends were cut back, 6 bases at V and 7 bases at J, with 16 bases in the middle. CDR1 MNHNS and CDR2 SASEGT come from the germline V gene. The CDR3 spans 13 residues. In nucleotides, the CDR3 is TGTGCCAGCAGCCTCCACAGGGTAAGGGAGCAGTACTTC. This sequence encodes CASSLHRVREQYF.

The chain has TRBV6-6 and TRBJ2-7, with TRBD1 matching 7 bases. The CDR3 extends over 12 amino acids. V was pared by 7 bases and J by 3 bases, with 3 bases of the junction left unmatched. Germline CDR1 and CDR2: MNHNY and SVGAGI (reference sequence). CDR3 in DNA: TGTGCCAGCATCGGACAGGACTACGAGCAGTACTTC. Translated, it gives CASIGQDYEQYF.

The chain links TRBV4-3 to TRBJ1-1; possible D gene TRBD1, 6 bases. This CDR3 contains 20 residues. V lost 0 bases and J 2 bases, leaving 25 bases between the germline ends. CDR1 is LGHNA, CDR2 YSLEER, per germline. The CDR3 nucleotides read TGCGCCAGCAGCCAAGAGGGAAAGGAGGCGGGGGCTGAAGGAAACACTGAAGCTTTCTTT. This codes for CASSQEGKEAGAEGNTEAFF.

This chain links TRBV7-6 with TRBJ2-7, with D maybe TRBD1 (6 bases). The CDR3 is 14 residues long. Between the trimmed V and J ends, which lost 1 base and 2 bases, there was a span of 9 bases. Germline-derived CDR1 and CDR2 are SGHVS and FNYEAQ. CDR3 sequence (DNA): TGTGCCAGCAGCTTAGGGGACACAGCCTACGAGCAGTACTTC. This gives the protein CASSLGDTAYEQYF.

The CDR3 DNA follows: TGTGCCACCAGCAGAGATAAGAACCTACAAAGGGCAAGGGACACTGAAGCTTTCTTT. Protein: CATSRDKNLQRARDTEAFF. The chain employs TRBV15 and TRBJ1-1; D gene unclear. Per the germline V gene, CDR1 is LNHNV and CDR2 is YYDKDF (reference sequence). The CDR3 is 19 amino acids. The V end was cut by 0 bases, the J end by 3 bases, with 23 bases between. Complete variable domain (other parts from reference TRBV15 and TRBJ1-1): DAMVIQNPRYQVTQFGKPVTLSCSQTLNHNVMYWYQQKSSQAPKLLFHYYDKDFNNEADTPDNFQSRRPNTSFCFLDIRSPGLGDTAMYLCATSRDKNLQRARDTEAFFGQGTRLTVV.

This chain joins TRBV14 and TRBJ2-3; D could derive from TRBD1 or TRBD2 (6 bases each). CDR3 length: 17 residues. The germline CDR1 and CDR2 sequences are SGHDN and FVKESK. The V and J ends lost 0 bases and 0 bases respectively, with 13 bases between them. Here the CDR3 reads CASSQDRRGPSTDTQYF. CDR3 DNA sequence: TGTGCCAGCAGCCAAGATCGCCGGGGGCCTAGCACAGATACGCAGTATTTT.

For the CDR3, the DNA is TGTGCCAGCAGCCCACTCCCAGACAGGGTTGGGTATTTT. This sequence encodes CASSPLPDRVGYF. The V call is TRBV6-6, the J call TRBJ2-3; TRBD1 aligns across 7 bases. V lost 6 bases and J lost 14; bases outside the gene matches: 14. The CDR3 sequence is 13 residues long. Looked up from germline, CDR1 is MNHNY and CDR2 is SVGAGI (reference sequence).

The chain recombines TRBV5-1 with TRBJ1-5, with 8 bases that match TRBD1. Germline CDR1 SGHRS, CDR2 YFSETQ. The trim removed 6 bases at V and 7 bases at J, leaving 6 bases unmatched. The CDR3 extends over 13 amino acids. CDR3 coding DNA: TGCGCCAGCACAGAAACAGGGGGACAGCCCCAGCATTTT. Translation gives CASTETGGQPQHF.

This sequence joins TRBV29-1 and TRBJ2-7; D is uncertain. The CDR3 is 14 residues long. Germline V gives CDR1 SQVTM, CDR2 ANQGSEA. Trimming took 7 bases from V and 7 from J, leaving 23 bases between them. CDR3 loop: CSASRAPKEREQYF. CDR3 DNA sequence: TGCAGCGCCTCCCGGGCCCCAAAGGAGAGGGAGCAGTACTTC.

This clone was observed once. The chain has TRBV9 and TRBJ2-1; D not resolved. Trimming shortened V by 0 bases and J by 3 bases, and 13 bases separated the two germline ends. The germline V gene has CDR1 SGDLS and CDR2 YYNGEE. The CDR3 extends over 16 amino acids. Written as DNA, the CDR3 is TGTGCCAGCAGCGTAGCGGGTCTCAGGTACTACAATGAGCAGTTCTTC. It codes for CASSVAGLRYYNEQFF. Looking up the rest from reference TRBV9 and TRBJ2-1 gives the full variable domain: DSGVTQTPKHLITATGQRVTLRCSPRSGDLSVYWYQQSLDQGLQFLIQYYNGEERAKGNILERFSAQQFPDLHSELNLSSLELGDSALYFCASSVAGLRYYNEQFFGPGTRLTVL.

The chain links TRBV28 to TRBJ2-3; D is ambiguous. The CDR3 has 14 residues. CDR1 MDHEN and CDR2 SYDVKM come from the germline V gene. Trimming stripped 3 bases from V and 2 bases from J, with 9 bases between. CDR3 loop: CASSFAVPTDTQYF. The CDR3 region has the DNA TGTGCCAGCAGTTTTGCAGTACCCACAGATACGCAGTATTTT. Drawing the rest from reference TRBV28 and TRBJ2-3, the complete variable domain is DVKVTQSSRYLVKRTGEKVFLECVQDMDHENMFWYRQDPGLGLRLIYFSYDVKMKEKGDIPEGYSVSREKKERFSLILESASTNQTSMYLCASSFAVPTDTQYFGPGTRLTVL.

The table lists this clone with a few counts. V gene TRBV7-2 combines with J gene TRBJ1-5, with D perhaps matching TRBD1 (6 bases). This CDR3 has 14 residues. The ends were cut back, 5 bases at V and 2 bases at J, with 10 bases in the middle. Germline V lookup: CDR1 SGHTA, CDR2 FQGNSA. The CDR3 sequence is CASSQDRGNQPQHF. DNA of the CDR3: TGTGCCAGCAGCCAGGACAGAGGCAATCAGCCCCAGCATTTT.

V gene TRBV7-3 combines with J gene TRBJ1-1; 7 bases agree with TRBD1. V was clipped by 5 bases and J by 0 bases; unmatched bases: 12. The CDR3 covers 17 residues. The V gene's germline CDR1 is SGHTA and CDR2 FQGTGA. The CDR3 reads CASSLRQGPRMNTEAFF. The CDR3 DNA reads as TGTGCCAGCAGCCTCAGACAGGGACCCCGGATGAACACTGAAGCTTTCTTT.

The J gene is TRBJ2-7, the V gene TRBV5-4; 10 positions match TRBD1. CDR1 and CDR2 (germline): SGHNT, YYREEE (reference sequence). This CDR3 has 16 amino acids. J gave up 0 bases and V 6 bases, and 9 bases lay outside the gene matches. CDR3 protein: CASTDLRDRGSYEQYF. The DNA of the CDR3 is TGTGCCAGCACCGATCTCCGGGACAGGGGCTCCTACGAGCAGTACTTC.

The chain couples TRBV2 to TRBJ2-7, with a weak D call TRBD2 (5 bases). The ends were cut back, 6 bases at V and 5 bases at J, with 23 bases in the middle. The CDR3 has 16 amino acids. Germline V lookup: CDR1 SNHLY, CDR2 FYNNEI. CDR3 in DNA: TGTGCCAGCAGGTCCCCTCTTGGTGGTCAGCGGCACGAGCAGTACTTC. Amino acid sequence: CASRSPLGGQRHEQYF. Complete variable domain (other parts from reference TRBV2 and TRBJ2-7): EPEVTQTPSHQVTQMGQEVILRCVPISNHLYFYWYRQILGQKVEFLVSFYNNEISEKSEIFDDQFSVERPDGSNFTLKIRSTKLEDSAMYFCASRSPLGGQRHEQYFGPGTRLTVT.

V usage is TRBV18 and J usage is TRBJ1-1; 9 bases align to TRBD1. J was trimmed by 5 bases and V by 3 bases; bases with no gene match: 16. The CDR3 contains 18 residues. CDR1 and CDR2 (germline): KGHSH, LQKENI. CDR3 region: CASSPVAGTGFYGTEAFF. The CDR3 nucleotides are TGTGCCAGCTCACCGGTGGCCGGGACAGGGTTCTATGGTACTGAAGCTTTCTTT.

The CDR3 DNA reads as TGCGCCAGCAGCCTACGGTGGAGGGAGATCAATCAACCGATTAATGAGCAGTTCTTC. Translating gives CASSLRWREINQPINEQFF. The chain is built from TRBV4-3 and TRBJ2-1; a possible D gene is TRBD2 (6 bases). The CDR3 runs 19 residues. Germline CDR1 LGHNA, CDR2 YSLEER. V shed 4 bases and J shed 7 bases, with 29 bases lying between them.

This sequence joins TRBV25-1 and TRBJ1-5; D is possibly TRBD1 (6 bases). CDR3 size: 14 residues. V gave up 5 bases and J gave up 5 bases, with 13 bases separating them. From germline, CDR1 is MGHDK and CDR2 SYGVNS. The DNA for the CDR3 is TGTGCCAGCAGTTCGTGGGGGGCGGATCAGCCCCAGCATTTT. Translated: CASSSWGADQPQHF.

The CDR3 coding sequence is TGTGCCACCAGCAGAGTCGGGGCAGGCTTAAATCAGCCCCAGCATTTT. This translates into CATSRVGAGLNQPQHF. The gene calls are TRBV15 and TRBJ1-5, with D tentatively TRBD1 (5 bases). CDR3 length: 16 amino acids. Trimming stripped 1 base from V and 4 bases from J, with 14 bases between. CDR1 LNHNV and CDR2 YYDKDF come from the germline V gene (reference sequence).

This chain uses TRBV5-4 with TRBJ2-5, with D perhaps TRBD1 or TRBD2 (5 bases each). From germline, CDR1 is SGHNT and CDR2 YYREEE (reference sequence). The V end was cut by 4 bases, the J end by 4 bases, with 17 bases between. This CDR3 spans 15 amino acids. The CDR3 DNA reads TGTGCCAGCAGCCCGCCGGGACGGGAAACAGAGACCCAGTACTTC. Protein product: CASSPPGRETETQYF.

CDR3 coding DNA: TGTGCCAGCAACGACGGCCTTACGTACCAAGAGACCCAGTACTTC. It yields the protein CASNDGLTYQETQYF. V is TRBV11-2 and J is TRBJ2-5; no clear D. Trimming took off 7 bases at V and 0 bases at J, with 15 bases between the two ends. Germline values: CDR1 SGHAT, CDR2 FQNNGV. The CDR3 has 15 residues.

The chain employs TRBV15 and TRBJ2-7, with D uncertain. The CDR3 spans 17 residues. Trimming took 2 bases from V and 2 from J, leaving 19 bases between them. CDR1 is LNHNV, CDR2 YYDKDF, per germline (reference sequence). The CDR3 here is CATSRLKWGTKAYEQYF. CDR3 coding DNA: TGTGCCACCAGCAGACTAAAGTGGGGAACCAAGGCCTACGAGCAGTACTTC.